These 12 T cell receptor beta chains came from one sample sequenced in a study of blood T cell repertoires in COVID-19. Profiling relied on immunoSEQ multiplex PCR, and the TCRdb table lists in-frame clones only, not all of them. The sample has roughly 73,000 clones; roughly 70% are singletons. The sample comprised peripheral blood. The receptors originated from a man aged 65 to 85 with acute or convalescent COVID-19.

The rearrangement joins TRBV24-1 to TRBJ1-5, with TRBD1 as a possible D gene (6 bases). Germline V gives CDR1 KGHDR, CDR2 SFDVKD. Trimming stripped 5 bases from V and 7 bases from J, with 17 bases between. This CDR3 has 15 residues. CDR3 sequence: CATSGAGARLQPQHF. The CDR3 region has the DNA TGTGCCACCAGTGGTGCGGGGGCCAGGCTACAGCCCCAGCATTTT.

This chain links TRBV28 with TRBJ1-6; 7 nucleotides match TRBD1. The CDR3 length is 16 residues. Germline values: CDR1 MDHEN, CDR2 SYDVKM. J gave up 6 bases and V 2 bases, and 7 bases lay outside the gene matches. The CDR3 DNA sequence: TGTGCCAGCAGTTTAGTAACCGGGACAGCTAATTCACCCCTCCACTTT. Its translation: CASSLVTGTANSPLHF.

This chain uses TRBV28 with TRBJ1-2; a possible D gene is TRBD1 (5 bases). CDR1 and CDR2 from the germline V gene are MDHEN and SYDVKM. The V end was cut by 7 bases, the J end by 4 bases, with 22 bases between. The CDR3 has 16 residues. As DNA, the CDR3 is TGTGCCAGCACTCAGGCATCAGCGGGGGGTCCCTATGGCTACACCTTC. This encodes CASTQASAGGPYGYTF.

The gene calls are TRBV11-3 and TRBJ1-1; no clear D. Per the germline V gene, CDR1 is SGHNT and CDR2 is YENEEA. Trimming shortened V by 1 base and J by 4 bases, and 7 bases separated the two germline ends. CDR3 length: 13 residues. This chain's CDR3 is CASSLGAGTEAFF. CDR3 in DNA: TGTGCCAGCAGCTTAGGGGCCGGCACTGAAGCTTTCTTT.

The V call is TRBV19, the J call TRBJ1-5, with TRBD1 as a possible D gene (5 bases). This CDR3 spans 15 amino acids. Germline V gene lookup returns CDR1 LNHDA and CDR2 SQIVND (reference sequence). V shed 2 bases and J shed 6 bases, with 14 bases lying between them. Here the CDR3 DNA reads TGTGCCAGTAGTATAAGTGACAGTGGGCGTCAGCCCCAGCATTTT. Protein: CASSISDSGRQPQHF.

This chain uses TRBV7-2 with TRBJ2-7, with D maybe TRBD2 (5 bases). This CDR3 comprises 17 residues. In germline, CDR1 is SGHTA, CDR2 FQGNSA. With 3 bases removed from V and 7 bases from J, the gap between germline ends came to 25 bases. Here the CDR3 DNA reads TGTGCCAGCAGCTTCGTTGAAAGATGGACTGGGCTTGAAGAGCAGTACTTC. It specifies CASSFVERWTGLEEQYF.

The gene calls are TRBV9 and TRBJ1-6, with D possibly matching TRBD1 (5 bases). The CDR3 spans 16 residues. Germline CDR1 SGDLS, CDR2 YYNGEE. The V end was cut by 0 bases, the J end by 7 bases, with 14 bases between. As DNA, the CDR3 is TGTGCCAGCAGCGTAGCTACCAGGGTGGGAAATTCACCCCTCCACTTT. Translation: CASSVATRVGNSPLHF.

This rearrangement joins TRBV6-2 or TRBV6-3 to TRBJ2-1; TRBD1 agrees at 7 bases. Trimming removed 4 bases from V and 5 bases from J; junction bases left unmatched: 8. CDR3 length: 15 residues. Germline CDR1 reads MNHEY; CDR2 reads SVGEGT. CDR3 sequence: CASSFRSDRDNEQFF. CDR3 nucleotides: TGTGCCAGCAGTTTCCGATCCGACAGGGACAATGAGCAGTTCTTC.

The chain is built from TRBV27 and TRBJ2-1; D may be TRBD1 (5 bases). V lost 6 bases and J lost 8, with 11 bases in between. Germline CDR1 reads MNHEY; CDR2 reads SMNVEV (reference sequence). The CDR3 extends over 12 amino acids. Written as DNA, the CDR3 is TGTGCCAGCAGGGGGCTGAGTGATGAGCAGTTCTTC. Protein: CASRGLSDEQFF.

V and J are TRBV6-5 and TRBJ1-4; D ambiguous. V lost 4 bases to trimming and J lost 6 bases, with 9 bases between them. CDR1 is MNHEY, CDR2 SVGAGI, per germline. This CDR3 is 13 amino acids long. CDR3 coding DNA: TGTGCCAGCAGTTCCCAGAATGATGAAAAACTGTTTTTT. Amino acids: CASSSQNDEKLFF.

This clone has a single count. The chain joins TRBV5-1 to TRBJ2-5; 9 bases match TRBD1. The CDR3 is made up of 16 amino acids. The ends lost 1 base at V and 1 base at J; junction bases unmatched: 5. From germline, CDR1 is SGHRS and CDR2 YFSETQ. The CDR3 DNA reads TGCGCCAGCAGCTTGTTCGGGACAGGGCGCCAAGAGACCCAGTACTTC. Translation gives CASSLFGTGRQETQYF.

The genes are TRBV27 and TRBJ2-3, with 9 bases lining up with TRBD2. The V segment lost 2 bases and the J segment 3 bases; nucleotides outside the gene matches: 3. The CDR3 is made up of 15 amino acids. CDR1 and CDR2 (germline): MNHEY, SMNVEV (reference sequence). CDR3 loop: CASSLIGLATDTQYF. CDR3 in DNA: TGTGCCAGCAGTTTAATAGGACTAGCGACAGATACGCAGTATTTT.